These T cell receptor beta chains were read from a single sample in a study of cytotoxic CD8 clonotypes in ibrutinib-treated CLL. Sequencing was performed with immunoSEQ multiplex PCR; in TCRdb, only in-frame clones are kept and a portion is missing. The sample holds over 150,000 clones, approximately 80% seen once. The sample was PBMCs, taken after 12 months of ibrutinib treatment. The receptors shown here come from a human donor with chronic lymphocytic leukemia. Each CDR3 is given with its conserved first and last residue. D genes are given only for firm matches. A row's size may be missing; if present it is once, few, many or a size class.

>-|TRBV4-2|TRBJ2-7|once
CASSQEASRYEQYF
TGTGCCAGCAGCCAAGAGGCATCCCGCTACGAGCAGTACTTC
>-|TRBV5-6|TRBJ2-7|-
CASGVRDRVYEQYF
TGTGCCAGCGGGGTGCGGGACAGAGTCTACGAGCAGTACTTC
>TRBD1|TRBV18|TRBJ1-2|-
CASSPEDRTANYGYTF
TGTGCCAGCTCACCGGAGGACAGGACAGCTAACTATGGCTACACCTTC
>-|TRBV28|TRBJ2-3|-
CASSLANREAQYF
TGTGCCAGCAGTTTGGCAAATAGGGAAGCGCAGTATTTT
>-|TRBV19|TRBJ1-2|-
CASSIGPPNYGYTF
TGTGCCAGTAGTATAGGTCCACCTAACTATGGCTACACCTTC
>-|TRBV5-6|TRBJ1-1|-
CASSATGLEAFF
TGTGCCAGCAGCGCTACGGGCCTAGAAGCTTTCTTT
>TRBD1|TRBV7-7|TRBJ2-7|-
CASSLADRGNVYEQYF
TGTGCCAGCAGCTTAGCGGACAGGGGGAATGTTTACGAGCAGTACTTC
>-|TRBV5-1|TRBJ2-4|once
CASSLGGWQYF
TGCGCCAGCAGCTTGGGAGGTTGGCAGTACTTC
>-|TRBV19|TRBJ2-7|few
CASSISAQGPYEQYF
TGTGCCAGTAGTATTTCGGCACAGGGCCCCTACGAGCAGTACTTC
>-|TRBV28|TRBJ2-4|-
CASSLLKWDIQYF
TGTGCCAGCAGCTTACTCAAGTGGGACATTCAGTACTTC
>TRBD2|TRBV5-6|TRBJ2-7|-
CASSLLAGGREQYF
TGTGCCAGCAGCTTACTAGCGGGGGGCCGGGAGCAGTACTTC
>-|TRBV10-3|TRBJ2-5|-
CAIRIREETQYF
TGTGCCATCAGGATAAGAGAAGAGACCCAGTACTTC
>TRBD2|TRBV10-3|TRBJ2-2|-
CAISESSGRANGELFF
TGTGCCATCAGTGAGTCAAGCGGGAGGGCCAACGGGGAGCTGTTTTTT
>-|TRBV5-1|TRBJ2-7|-
CASSLDTAYEQYF
TGCGCCAGCAGCTTGGACACGGCCTACGAGCAGTACTTC
>-|TRBV18|TRBJ1-1|once
CASSPQATEAFF
TGTGCCAGCTCACCCCAGGCCACTGAAGCTTTCTTT
>TRBD2|TRBV30|TRBJ2-3|-
CAWKTAGGPDTQYF
TGTGCCTGGAAGACCGCGGGGGGGCCAGATACGCAGTATTTT
>TRBD1|TRBV19|TRBJ1-5|-
CASSGTVRGYQPQHF
TGTGCCAGTAGTGGGACAGTGAGGGGGTATCAGCCCCAGCATTTT
>TRBD2|TRBV27|TRBJ2-2|-
CASSLAGGPDGELFF
TGTGCCAGCAGTTTAGCGGGGGGGCCAGACGGGGAGCTGTTTTTT
>-|TRBV6-5|TRBJ2-7|-
CATRVAYEQYF
TGTGCCACTAGGGTGGCCTACGAGCAGTACTTC
>-|TRBV27|TRBJ1-3|-
CASSSHGGTGNTIYF
TGTGCCAGCAGTTCCCATGGGGGGACTGGAAACACCATATATTTT
>-|TRBV6-1|TRBJ2-7|-
CASNPRGASPYEQYF
TGTGCCAGCAACCCACGGGGGGCAAGTCCCTACGAGCAGTACTTC
>-|TRBV29-1|TRBJ2-3|-
CSVVKGGVDTQYF
TGCAGCGTTGTAAAGGGGGGAGTTGATACGCAGTATTTT
>-|TRBV19|TRBJ1-3|-
CASRLTSGNTIYF
TGTGCCTCGCGGTTGACCTCTGGAAACACCATATATTTT
>-|TRBV27|TRBJ2-1|-
CASSLGGQGYNEQFF
TGTGCCAGCAGTTTAGGGGGGCAGGGATACAATGAGCAGTTCTTC
>-|TRBV7-3|TRBJ2-1|-
CASSASHNEQFF
TGTGCCAGCAGCGCCTCTCACAATGAGCAGTTCTTC
>-|TRBV27|TRBJ2-5|-
CASSFRRAGRSETQYF
TGTGCCAGCAGTTTTCGGAGGGCTGGACGAAGTGAGACCCAGTACTTC
>-|TRBV28|TRBJ1-5|-
CASSSISLRAQHF
TGTGCCAGCAGCTCAATCTCGCTCCGGGCCCAGCATTTT
>-|TRBV10-3|TRBJ2-3|-
CAISETLRRGTSTDTQYF
TGTGCCATCAGTGAGACCCTCCGTCGCGGGACTAGCACAGATACGCAGTATTTT
>-|TRBV15|TRBJ2-3|-
CATSRAGALTDTQYF
TGTGCCACCAGCAGAGCGGGGGCTCTCACAGATACGCAGTATTTT
>TRBD1|TRBV13|TRBJ2-5|-
CASSLMDRRQETQYF
TGTGCCAGCAGCTTAATGGACAGGCGCCAAGAGACCCAGTACTTC
>-|TRBV29-1|TRBJ2-7|-
CSVRTAGGPAGEQYF
TGCAGCGTTCGCACCGCTGGAGGTCCCGCAGGGGAGCAGTACTTC
>TRBD1|TRBV6-6|TRBJ2-3|-
CASSNGGQGAGTQYF
TGTGCCAGTTCAAACGGGGGCCAGGGGGCGGGTACGCAGTATTTT
>-|TRBV19|TRBJ1-2|-
CASSILRDDGYTF
TGTGCCAGTAGTATCCTCCGGGACGATGGCTACACCTTC
>-|TRBV5-1|TRBJ2-7|-
CASRPGVSYEQYF
TGCGCCAGCAGGCCAGGGGTCTCCTACGAGCAGTACTTC
>-|TRBV27|TRBJ1-3|-
CASSLTGRGAGNTIYF
TGTGCCAGCAGTCTAACCGGGCGAGGGGCTGGAAACACCATATATTTT
>-|TRBV15|TRBJ2-3|-
CATSRDKGVGTDTQYF
TGTGCCACCAGCAGAGATAAAGGGGTTGGCACAGATACGCAGTATTTT
>TRBD1|TRBV7-3|TRBJ2-1|-
CASSTGTANEQFF
TGTGCCAGCAGCACGGGGACAGCCAATGAGCAGTTCTTC
>-|TRBV7-3|TRBJ2-5|-
CASSLQGGFGETQYF
TGTGCCAGCAGCTTACAAGGGGGATTTGGTGAGACCCAGTACTTC
>-|TRBV7-9|TRBJ1-6|-
CASSPVLRVWDSPLHF
TGTGCCAGCAGCCCAGTACTCAGGGTTTGGGATTCACCCCTCCACTTT
>-|TRBV27|TRBJ2-7|-
CASSPHGSVAYEQYF
TGTGCCAGCAGCCCCCACGGGAGCGTCGCCTACGAGCAGTACTTC
>-|TRBV6-5|TRBJ1-5|-
CASSPLGNQPQHF
TGTGCCAGCAGTCCTCTGGGGAATCAGCCCCAGCATTTT
>TRBD2|TRBV11-1|TRBJ2-3|-
CASSFLAGGRDTQYF
TGTGCCAGCAGCTTCCTTGCGGGAGGCCGTGATACGCAGTATTTT
>-|TRBV7-2|TRBJ1-1|-
CASSSPGRTEAFF
TGTGCCAGCAGCTCTCCCGGCCGAACTGAAGCTTTCTTT
>-|TRBV4-3|TRBJ1-2|once
CASSQATGDNINYGYTF
TGCGCCAGCAGCCAAGCTACCGGGGACAATATTAACTATGGCTACACCTTC
>-|TRBV4-1|TRBJ2-3|-
CASSKDPFSTDTQYF
TGCGCCAGCAGCAAAGACCCCTTCAGCACAGATACGCAGTATTTT
>-|TRBV4-1|TRBJ2-2|-
CASSQGQPNTGELFF
TGCGCCAGCAGCCAAGGGCAGCCGAACACCGGGGAGCTGTTTTTT
>TRBD1|TRBV28|TRBJ1-2|few
CASSPGGAYGYTF
TGTGCCAGCAGTCCAGGGGGGGCCTATGGCTACACCTTC
>TRBD2|TRBV6-6|TRBJ2-5|-
CASSYISAGEETQYF
TGTGCCAGCAGTTATATATCAGCGGGGGAAGAGACCCAGTACTTC
>TRBD1|TRBV19|TRBJ1-1|-
CASSIIGDRGLGTEAFF
TGTGCCAGTAGTATAATCGGGGACAGGGGGCTGGGCACTGAAGCTTTCTTT
>TRBD1|TRBV7-2|TRBJ1-4|-
CASSLNPGQVNEKLFF
TGTGCCAGCAGCTTAAACCCCGGACAGGTCAATGAAAAACTGTTTTTT
>-|TRBV18|TRBJ2-7|few
CASSPGHGYEQYF
TGTGCCAGCTCACCGGGACACGGCTACGAGCAGTACTTC
>-|TRBV28|TRBJ2-7|-
CASSYGGRIGFVYF
TGTGCCAGCAGTTACGGGGGGCGCATTGGTTTTGTTTACTTC
>-|TRBV5-6|TRBJ2-7|-
CASSLEYEQYF
TGTGCCAGCAGCCTGGAATACGAGCAGTACTTC